The present T cell receptor (beta chain) was sequenced within a study of T cell responses to AZD1222 COVID-19 vaccine. Only in-frame clones appear in the TCRdb table, and some are missing; sequencing was by immunoSEQ multiplex PCR. Altogether 88,000 or so clones are present, around 90% being singletons, with the ten largest covering about 5%. Study findings and constraints: Unmutated variant regions are reportedly the target of nearly half of TCRs that are spike-specific. Only a handful of AZD1222 recipients, several in all, had baseline seropositivity. In all cases, repertoires were sampled only after the peak T cell response.

Comment on this clone: The antigen is not known.

The sample consisted of peripheral blood, taken 28 days after the second AZD1222 dose. This receptor was obtained from an adult who received the AZD1222 COVID-19 vaccine.

CDR3 sequence: CASSSGTLGTEAFF. The CDR3 DNA is TGTGCCAGCTCATCCGGGACACTCGGCACTGAAGCTTTCTTT. The V gene is TRBV18, the J gene TRBJ1-1; the D gene is possibly TRBD1 (6 bases). The germline V gene has CDR1 KGHSH and CDR2 LQKENI. Trimming removed 5 bases at V and 4 bases at J, with 14 bases between. The CDR3 runs to 14 residues.